The 30 T cell receptor beta chains below all came from one sample that was sequenced in a study of T-cell memory formation after mild COVID-19. In TCRdb, the 5' RACE reads were re-called with MiXCR into one record per CDR3 protein. This table holds roughly 410,000 distinct CDR3 sequences, roughly 26% found once. Sequencing was performed on PBMCs or a T cell subset sorted from them (not recorded which). Receptors originate from an adult woman who had mild COVID-19 (a few samples of this study predate the infection). Cell type and time point are not known.

V and J are TRBV7-9 and TRBJ2-2, with D hard to call. Looked up from germline, CDR1 is SEHNR and CDR2 is FQNEAQ (reference sequence). This CDR3 is built from 12 residues. V was pared by 7 bases and J by 3 bases, with 6 bases between. The CDR3 protein is CASTLYTGELFF. CDR3 DNA: TGTGCCAGCACCCTATACACCGGGGAGCTGTTTTTT.

This sequence joins TRBV7-8 and TRBJ1-1; D is perhaps TRBD1 (6 bases). Germline loops: CDR1 SGHVS, CDR2 FQNEAQ. Trimming cost V 5 bases and J 3 bases, with 13 bases left between them. The CDR3 runs to 14 residues. CDR3 nucleotides: TGTGCCAGCAGCGTTGGACAGCAGCACACTGAAGCTTTCTTT. This sequence encodes CASSVGQQHTEAFF.

This clonotype is a singleton in its sample. This chain links TRBV6-6 with TRBJ1-5; 11 nucleotides line up with TRBD1. V shed 4 bases, J shed 4 bases, and the junction held 9 bases outside the gene matches. CDR3 size: 17 residues. The germline V gene encodes CDR1 MNHNY and CDR2 SVGAGI (reference sequence). The CDR3, as DNA: TGTGCCAGCAGTTCCCGCGACGGGACAGGGGGGAATCAGCCCCAGCATTTT. The encoded protein is CASSSRDGTGGNQPQHF.

This clonotype was found a few times. The rearrangement joins TRBV5-1 to TRBJ2-3; no clear D gene. V was cut by 1 base and J by 5 bases, with 11 bases left in between. This CDR3 is built from 14 residues. The germline CDR1 and CDR2 sequences are SGHRS and YFSETQ. The CDR3 loop is CASSLIGLGDTQYF. CDR3 DNA: TGCGCCAGCAGCTTGATAGGGCTCGGAGATACGCAGTATTTT.

The sample holds a few counts of this clonotype. The rearrangement links TRBV4-3 to TRBJ1-1, with TRBD1 as a possible D gene (5 bases). The CDR3 is 14 amino acids. Per germline, CDR1 LGHNA and CDR2 YSLEER. Trimming pared 3 bases from V and 10 bases from J, leaving 18 bases between. CDR3 residues: CASSHLGAQRRAFF. CDR3 DNA: TGCGCCAGCAGCCATCTCGGGGCCCAAAGAAGAGCTTTCTTT.

Concerning this clonotype itself: Sequence at one end of the junction differs from germline and may be a read error. The chain's CDR3 is CASSLEQVSVLANNIQYF. The CDR3 DNA follows: TGCGCCAGCAGCTTGGAGCAGGTGTCTGTTCTAGCCAACAACATTCAGTACTTC. The rearrangement uses TRBV5-1 and TRBJ2-4; possible D gene TRBD2, 5 bases. The CDR3 runs to 18 residues. Germline CDR1 is SGHRS and CDR2 is YFSETQ. Drawing the rest from reference TRBV5-1 and TRBJ2-4, the complete variable domain is KAGVTQTPRYLIKTRGQQVTLSCSPISGHRSVSWYQQTPGQGLQFLFEYFSETQRNKGNFPGRFSGRQFSNSRSEMNVSTLELGDSALYLCASSLEQVSVLANNIQYFGAGTRLSVL.

This clonotype was seen only a few times. CDR3 residues: CAWRGGVGPANEQFF. For the CDR3, the DNA is TGTGCCTGGAGGGGAGGCGTGGGTCCTGCAAATGAGCAGTTCTTC. The rearrangement uses TRBV30 and TRBJ2-1; D might be TRBD2 (6 bases). CDR3 length: 15 amino acids. The germline V gene has CDR1 GTSNPN and CDR2 SVGIG (reference sequence). Deletions cut 3 bases from V and 7 bases from J, with 19 bases between.

This clonotype was counted only a few times. The genes are TRBV3-1 and TRBJ1-5; D ambiguous. CDR3 length equals 14 residues. Looked up from germline, CDR1 is LGHDT and CDR2 is YNNKEL (reference sequence). V lost 6 bases and J lost 0, with 9 bases in between. The CDR3 loop reads CASSQRASNQPQHF. In DNA form, the CDR3 reads TGTGCCAGCAGTCAGAGGGCTAGCAATCAGCCCCAGCATTTT.

There are a few counts of this clonotype. The chain links TRBV11-2 to TRBJ1-1; a weak D match, TRBD1 (5 bases). V lost 6 bases, J lost 8 bases, and 16 bases lay in between. This CDR3 comprises 13 residues. Germline CDR1 reads SGHAT; CDR2 reads FQNNGV. The CDR3 here is CASRWMGGSEAFF. Here the CDR3 DNA reads TGTGCCAGCAGATGGATGGGGGGATCGGAAGCTTTCTTT.

This sequence joins TRBV19 and TRBJ1-1; possible D gene TRBD1, 6 bases. The length of the CDR3 is 13 residues. The V end lost 7 bases, the J end lost 3 bases, and 12 bases lay between the germline ends. Germline V lookup: CDR1 LNHDA, CDR2 SQIVND (reference sequence). The CDR3 DNA follows: TGTGCCAGTACGAGAACAGGGTACACTGAAGCTTTCTTT. Translated, it gives CASTRTGYTEAFF.

This clonotype was found a few times. This sequence joins TRBV20-1 and TRBJ2-3, with unresolved D. Germline V gives CDR1 DFQATT, CDR2 SNEGSKA (reference sequence). The germline V and J ends were trimmed by 1 base and 4 bases, with 21 bases remaining between them. The length of the CDR3 is 17 residues. CDR3 DNA: TGCAGTGCTAGAGTCCAAGTCCGGGCCCCGCGTGCAGATACGCAGTATTTT. Translating gives CSARVQVRAPRADTQYF.

The genes are TRBV7-9 and TRBJ2-1; unclear D gene. In germline, CDR1 is SEHNR, CDR2 FQNEAQ (reference sequence). V was trimmed by 2 bases and J by 6 bases, leaving 8 bases between them. The CDR3 consists of 13 residues. The CDR3 is CASSLIQVNEQFF. Written as DNA, the CDR3 is TGTGCCAGCAGCTTAATCCAGGTCAATGAGCAGTTCTTC. Complete variable domain (other parts from reference TRBV7-9 and TRBJ2-1): DTGVSQNPRHKITKRGQNVTFRCDPISEHNRLYWYRQTLGQGPEFLTYFQNEAQLEKSRLLSDRFSAERPKGSFSTLEIQRTEQGDSAMYLCASSLIQVNEQFFGPGTRLTVL.

The sample holds one count of this clonotype. The V call is TRBV12-3 or TRBV12-4, the J call TRBJ1-1; maybe TRBD1 (6 bases). Trimming shortened V by 6 bases and J by 1 base, and 9 bases separated the two germline ends. The CDR3 runs 13 residues. The CDR3, as DNA: TGTGCCAGCAGGAGGACAGCGAACACTGAAGCTTTCTTT. This codes for CASRRTANTEAFF.

This chain connects TRBV9 to TRBJ2-6, with D perhaps matching TRBD2 (5 bases). The CDR3 runs 18 residues. Trimming took 0 bases from V and 0 from J, leaving 13 bases between them. Germline assignment: CDR1 SGDLS and CDR2 YYNGEE. CDR3: CASSVEDYYISGANVLTF. DNA of the CDR3: TGTGCCAGCAGCGTAGAAGACTACTACATCTCTGGGGCCAACGTCCTGACTTTC.

In its sample, this clonotype was seen a few times. This chain joins TRBV12-3 or TRBV12-4 and TRBJ1-3; TRBD1 matches 7 bases. The CDR3 extends over 15 amino acids. J was trimmed by 2 bases and V by 10 bases; bases with no gene match: 11. The CDR3 region is CAIGEGANTGNTIYF. The CDR3 DNA reads as TGTGCCATAGGGGAGGGGGCGAATACTGGAAACACCATATATTTT.

This clonotype came up a few times. This sequence joins TRBV5-1 and TRBJ2-1, with 12 bases fitting TRBD2. The CDR3 is 16 amino acids. Germline CDR1 is SGHRS and CDR2 is YFSETQ. With 2 bases clipped from V and 7 bases from J, the junction kept 7 bases outside the gene matches. The CDR3 loop is CASSFLAGGPENEQFF. The CDR3, as DNA: TGCGCCAGCAGCTTCCTAGCGGGAGGGCCGGAGAATGAGCAGTTCTTC. Full variable domain (missing parts from reference TRBV5-1 and TRBJ2-1): KAGVTQTPRYLIKTRGQQVTLSCSPISGHRSVSWYQQTPGQGLQFLFEYFSETQRNKGNFPGRFSGRQFSNSRSEMNVSTLELGDSALYLCASSFLAGGPENEQFFGPGTRLTVL.

The count of this clonotype is one. The chain recombines TRBV11-2 with TRBJ2-6; D might be TRBD2 (6 bases). The CDR3 spans 20 residues. Germline loops: CDR1 SGHAT, CDR2 FQNNGV. The V gene lost 4 bases and the J gene lost 0 bases, with 22 bases spanning the gap. CDR3 in amino acids: CASSSWRKGIGSSGANVLTF. The CDR3 nucleotides are TGTGCCAGCAGCTCCTGGAGGAAAGGGATCGGGAGCTCTGGGGCCAACGTCCTGACTTTC.

V and J are TRBV15 and TRBJ1-5; 10 bases match TRBD1. V lost 3 bases to trimming and J lost 2 bases; unmatched junction nucleotides: 13. CDR1 and CDR2 (germline): LNHNV, YYDKDF (reference sequence). The CDR3 is 19 residues long. In DNA, the CDR3 is TGTGCCACCAGCAGGACCCTGGGACAGGGGTGGGATGGCAATCAGCCCCAGCATTTT. It encodes CATSRTLGQGWDGNQPQHF.

The chain links TRBV7-3 to TRBJ2-3; perhaps TRBD2 as D (6 bases). Germline loops: CDR1 SGHTA, CDR2 FQGTGA. V dropped 5 bases and J dropped 2 bases, with 26 bases sitting between them. CDR3 length: 19 residues. CDR3 sequence (DNA): TGTGCCAGCAGCCAACATAGGGCTTTCGGGGGAGTGGTCACAGATACGCAGTATTTT. It translates to CASSQHRAFGGVVTDTQYF.

The chain recombines TRBV7-8 with TRBJ2-2; D is perhaps TRBD1 or TRBD2 (5 bases each). This CDR3 has 15 amino acids. CDR1 SGHVS and CDR2 FQNEAQ come from the germline V gene. The V end lost 4 bases, the J end lost 2 bases, and 11 bases lay between the germline ends. CDR3 residues: CASSWDGTNTGELFF. CDR3 DNA sequence: TGTGCCAGCAGCTGGGACGGAACCAACACCGGGGAGCTGTTTTTT.

The V call is TRBV18, the J call TRBJ2-7, with D unresolved. Germline CDR1 is KGHSH and CDR2 is LQKENI. The CDR3 extends over 13 amino acids. Trimming took off 0 bases at V and 5 bases at J, with 8 bases between the two ends. The CDR3 region has the DNA TGTGCCAGCTCACCACCCGCTGTTGACGAGCAGTACTTC. This translates into CASSPPAVDEQYF.

V usage is TRBV5-1 and J usage is TRBJ2-3, with D uncertain. From germline, CDR1 is SGHRS and CDR2 YFSETQ. This CDR3 has 16 residues. V was pared by 4 bases and J by 4 bases, with 19 bases between. CDR3 nucleotide sequence: TGCGCCAGCAGCCCAAGGGATGGAGTTAGTCCAGATACGCAGTATTTT. The encoded protein is CASSPRDGVSPDTQYF. Together with reference TRBV5-1 and TRBJ2-3, the CDR3 gives the full variable domain: KAGVTQTPRYLIKTRGQQVTLSCSPISGHRSVSWYQQTPGQGLQFLFEYFSETQRNKGNFPGRFSGRQFSNSRSEMNVSTLELGDSALYLCASSPRDGVSPDTQYFGPGTRLTVL.

V is TRBV2 and J is TRBJ2-7; no clear D gene. The V end was cut by 7 bases, the J end by 0 bases, with 13 bases between. The length of the CDR3 is 14 residues. CDR1 is SNHLY and CDR2 is FYNNEI in the germline V gene. The chain's CDR3 is CASTNGGDSYEQYF. CDR3 nucleotides: TGTGCCAGCACTAATGGTGGGGACTCCTACGAGCAGTACTTC.

The gene calls are TRBV30 and TRBJ2-1; no firm D call. This CDR3 has 11 amino acids. Germline CDR1 reads GTSNPN; CDR2 reads SVGIG (reference sequence). Trimming left V 4 bases short and J 3 bases short, with 4 bases between. This CDR3 reads CAWKGYNEQFF. Written as DNA, the CDR3 is TGTGCCTGGAAGGGCTACAATGAGCAGTTCTTC.

This chain joins TRBV12-3 or TRBV12-4 and TRBJ2-5; possibly TRBD2 for D (6 bases). This CDR3 comprises 14 residues. With 5 bases removed from V and 0 bases from J, the gap between germline ends came to 10 bases. In DNA, the CDR3 is TGTGCCAGCAGTCTCCGGGACTACCAAGAGACCCAGTACTTC. This gives the protein CASSLRDYQETQYF.

The chain is built from TRBV7-9 and TRBJ2-5; D ambiguous. The CDR3 sequence is 16 residues long. V was trimmed by 6 bases and J by 0 bases, leaving 17 bases between them. Germline values: CDR1 SEHNR, CDR2 FQNEAQ (reference sequence). The CDR3 coding sequence is TGTGCCAGCAGTCCCCAAGTGGCAGTGTACCAAGAGACCCAGTACTTC. As protein: CASSPQVAVYQETQYF.

This chain joins TRBV5-1 and TRBJ2-4; TRBD1 agrees at 7 bases. The germline CDR1 and CDR2 sequences are SGHRS and YFSETQ. V lost 4 bases to trimming and J lost 5 bases; unmatched junction nucleotides: 12. This CDR3 is 16 amino acids long. In DNA, the CDR3 is TGCGCCAGCAGCCGGCCCCGAGACAGGGACGAAAACATTCAGTACTTC. Translation gives CASSRPRDRDENIQYF.

This clonotype was seen repeatedly, ten times or more. J is TRBJ1-5 and V is TRBV20-1; D might be TRBD1 (5 bases). The ends were cut back, 0 bases at V and 3 bases at J, with 12 bases in the middle. The CDR3 has 15 amino acids. The germline gives CDR1 DFQATT, CDR2 SNEGSKA (reference sequence). CDR3 sequence: CSARDLGGSNQPQHF. CDR3 nucleotides: TGCAGTGCTAGAGATCTTGGGGGTTCCAATCAGCCCCAGCATTTT.

This clonotype has just a few counts. The V gene is TRBV6-2 or TRBV6-3, the J gene TRBJ2-7; TRBD2 might be the D (6 bases). The V gene's germline CDR1 is MNHEY and CDR2 SVGEGT. The CDR3 length is 14 residues. Trimming cost V 4 bases and J 2 bases, with 12 bases left between them. The CDR3 protein is CASSLGTVPYEQYF. The CDR3 DNA sequence: TGTGCCAGCAGTTTGGGGACTGTACCCTACGAGCAGTACTTC.

The table lists this clonotype with many counts. The V gene is TRBV20-1, the J gene TRBJ1-1; 9 bases match TRBD1. The V and J ends lost 0 bases and 3 bases, in that order; junction bases with no gene match: 5. The CDR3 runs to 15 residues. CDR1 is DFQATT, CDR2 SNEGSKA, per germline (reference sequence). Here the CDR3 DNA reads TGCAGTGCTAGAGAACAGGGGGCCTTGGACACTGAAGCTTTCTTT. Protein sequence: CSAREQGALDTEAFF.